This T cell receptor (beta chain) originates from a study of T-cell memory formation after mild COVID-19. Across the whole study: Across donors, TCR clusters were largely donor specific.

TCRdb redid the calling of the 5' RACE reads with MiXCR, one entry per CDR3 protein. Among about 430,000 distinct CDR3 sequences listed, 20% to 30% were seen once. As for this clonotype: Its specificity is unknown.

Trimming cost V 2 bases and J 3 bases, with 11 bases left between them. CDR3 length: 13 residues. The germline gives CDR1 DFQATT, CDR2 SNEGSKA (reference sequence). Study results and caveats: The study found contracting CD4+ clones mainly in CM and EM and contracting CD8+ clones in EMRA.

Sequenced sample: PBMCs or a T cell subset sorted from them (not recorded which). The receptor's source is an adult woman who had mild COVID-19 (a few samples of this study predate the infection). Cell type and time point are not known. This chain uses TRBV20-1 with TRBJ2-7; the D call may be TRBD1 or TRBD2 (5 bases each). The CDR3 DNA reads TGCAGTGCTAGAAATTTTGGGGGCTACGAGCAGTACTTC. Translated, it gives CSARNFGGYEQYF.